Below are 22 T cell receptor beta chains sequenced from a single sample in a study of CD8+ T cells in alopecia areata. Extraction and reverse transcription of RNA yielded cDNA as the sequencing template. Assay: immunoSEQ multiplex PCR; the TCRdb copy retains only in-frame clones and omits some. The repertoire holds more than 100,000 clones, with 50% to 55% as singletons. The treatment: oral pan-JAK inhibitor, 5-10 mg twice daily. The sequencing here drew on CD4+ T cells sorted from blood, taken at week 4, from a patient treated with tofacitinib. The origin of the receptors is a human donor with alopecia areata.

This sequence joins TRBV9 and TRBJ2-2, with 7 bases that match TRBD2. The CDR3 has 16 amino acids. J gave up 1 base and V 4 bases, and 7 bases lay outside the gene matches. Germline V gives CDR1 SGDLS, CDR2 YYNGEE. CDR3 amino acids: CASSPMGGRNTGELFF. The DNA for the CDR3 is TGTGCCAGCAGCCCCATGGGCGGGAGGAACACCGGGGAGCTGTTTTTT.

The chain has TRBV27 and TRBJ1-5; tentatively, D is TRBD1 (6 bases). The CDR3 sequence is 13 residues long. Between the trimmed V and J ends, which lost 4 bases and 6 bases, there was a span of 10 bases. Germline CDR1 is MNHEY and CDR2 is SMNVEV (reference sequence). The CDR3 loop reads CASSSTGRQPQHF. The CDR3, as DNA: TGTGCCAGCAGTTCTACAGGGCGTCAGCCCCAGCATTTT.

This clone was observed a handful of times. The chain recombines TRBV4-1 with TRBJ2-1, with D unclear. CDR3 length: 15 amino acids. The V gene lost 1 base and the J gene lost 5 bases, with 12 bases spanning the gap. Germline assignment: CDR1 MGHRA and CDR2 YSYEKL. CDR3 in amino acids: CASSQGLRPHNEQFF. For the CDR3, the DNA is TGCGCCAGCAGCCAAGGTCTGAGGCCCCACAATGAGCAGTTCTTC.

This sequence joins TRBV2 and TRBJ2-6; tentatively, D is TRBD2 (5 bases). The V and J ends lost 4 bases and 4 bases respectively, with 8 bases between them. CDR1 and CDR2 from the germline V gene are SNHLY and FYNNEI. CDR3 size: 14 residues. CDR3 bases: TGTGCCAGCAGTGGAGGGAACGGGGCCAACGTCCTGACTTTC. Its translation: CASSGGNGANVLTF. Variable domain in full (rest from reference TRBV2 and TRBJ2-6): EPEVTQTPSHQVTQMGQEVILRCVPISNHLYFYWYRQILGQKVEFLVSFYNNEISEKSEIFDDQFSVERPDGSNFTLKIRSTKLEDSAMYFCASSGGNGANVLTFGAGSRLTVL.

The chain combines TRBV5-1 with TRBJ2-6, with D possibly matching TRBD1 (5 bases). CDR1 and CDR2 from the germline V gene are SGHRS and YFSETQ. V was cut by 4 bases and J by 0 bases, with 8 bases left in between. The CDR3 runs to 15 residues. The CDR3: CASSEGASGANVLTF. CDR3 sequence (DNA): TGCGCCAGCAGCGAAGGGGCCTCTGGGGCCAACGTCCTGACTTTC.

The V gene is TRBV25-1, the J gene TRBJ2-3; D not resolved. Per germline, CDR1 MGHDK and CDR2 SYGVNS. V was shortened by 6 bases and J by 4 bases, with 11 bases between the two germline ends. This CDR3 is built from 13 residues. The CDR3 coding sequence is TGTGCCAGCAGACAATACACGGCAGATACGCAGTATTTT. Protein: CASRQYTADTQYF. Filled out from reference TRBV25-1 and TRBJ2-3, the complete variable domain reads EADIYQTPRYLVIGTGKKITLECSQTMGHDKMYWYQQDPGMELHLIHYSYGVNSTEKGDLSSESTVSRIRTEHFPLTLESARPSHTSQYLCASRQYTADTQYFGPGTRLTVL.

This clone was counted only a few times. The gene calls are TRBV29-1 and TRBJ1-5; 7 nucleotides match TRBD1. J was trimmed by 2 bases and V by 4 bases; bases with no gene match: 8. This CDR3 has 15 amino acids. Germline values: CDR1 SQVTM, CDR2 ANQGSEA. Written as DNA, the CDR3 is TGCAGCGTTGTGGTCACAGGGACAGGCAATCAGCCCCAGCATTTT. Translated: CSVVVTGTGNQPQHF.

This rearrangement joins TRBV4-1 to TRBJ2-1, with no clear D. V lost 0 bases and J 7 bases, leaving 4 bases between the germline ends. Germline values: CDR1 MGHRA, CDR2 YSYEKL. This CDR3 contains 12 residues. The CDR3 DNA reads TGCGCCAGCAGCCAAGACGAGAATGAGCAGTTCTTC. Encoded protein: CASSQDENEQFF.

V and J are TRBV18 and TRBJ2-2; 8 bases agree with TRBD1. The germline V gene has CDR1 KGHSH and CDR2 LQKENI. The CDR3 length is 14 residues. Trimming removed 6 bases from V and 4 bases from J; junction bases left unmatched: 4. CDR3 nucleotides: TGTGCCAGCTCCCCTGGGACAGGCACCGGGGAGCTGTTTTTT. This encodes CASSPGTGTGELFF.

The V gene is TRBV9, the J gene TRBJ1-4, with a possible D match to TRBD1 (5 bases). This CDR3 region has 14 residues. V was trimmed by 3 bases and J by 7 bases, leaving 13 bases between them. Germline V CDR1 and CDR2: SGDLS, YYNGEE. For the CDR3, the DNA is TGTGCCAGCAGCGCCTCAGGGCGACCTGAAAAACTGTTTTTT. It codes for CASSASGRPEKLFF.

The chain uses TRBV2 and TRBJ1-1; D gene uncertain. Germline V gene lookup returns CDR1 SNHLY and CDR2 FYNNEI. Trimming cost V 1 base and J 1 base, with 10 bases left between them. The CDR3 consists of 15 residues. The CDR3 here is CASSEVTDGNTEAFF. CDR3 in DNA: TGTGCCAGCAGTGAAGTCACGGACGGGAACACTGAAGCTTTCTTT.

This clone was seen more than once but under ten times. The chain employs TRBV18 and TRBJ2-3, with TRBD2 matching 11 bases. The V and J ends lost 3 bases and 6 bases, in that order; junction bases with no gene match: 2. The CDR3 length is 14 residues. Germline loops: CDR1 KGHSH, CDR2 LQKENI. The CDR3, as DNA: TGTGCCAGCTCACCTCCTAGCGGGGGGGATACGCAGTATTTT. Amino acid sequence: CASSPPSGGDTQYF.

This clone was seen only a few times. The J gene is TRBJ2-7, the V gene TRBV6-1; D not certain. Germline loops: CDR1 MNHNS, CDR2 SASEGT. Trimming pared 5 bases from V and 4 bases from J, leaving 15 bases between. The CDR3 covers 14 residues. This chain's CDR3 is CASSSHDQRYEQYF. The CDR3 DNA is TGTGCCAGCAGTTCTCACGACCAAAGGTACGAGCAGTACTTC.

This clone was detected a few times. The CDR3 DNA sequence: TGCAGCGTCAGACAGGGCACAGATACGCAGTATTTT. It specifies CSVRQGTDTQYF. The chain employs TRBV29-1 and TRBJ2-3, with D possibly TRBD1 on 6 matching bases. The germline CDR1 and CDR2 sequences are SQVTM and ANQGSEA. Between the trimmed V and J ends, which lost 6 bases and 1 base, there was a span of 8 bases. The CDR3 covers 12 residues.

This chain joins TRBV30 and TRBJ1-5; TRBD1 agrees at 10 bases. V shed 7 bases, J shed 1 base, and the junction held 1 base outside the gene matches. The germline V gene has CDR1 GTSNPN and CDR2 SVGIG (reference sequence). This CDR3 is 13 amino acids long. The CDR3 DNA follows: TGTGCCTCGGACAGGGGGAGCAATCAGCCCCAGCATTTT. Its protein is CASDRGSNQPQHF.

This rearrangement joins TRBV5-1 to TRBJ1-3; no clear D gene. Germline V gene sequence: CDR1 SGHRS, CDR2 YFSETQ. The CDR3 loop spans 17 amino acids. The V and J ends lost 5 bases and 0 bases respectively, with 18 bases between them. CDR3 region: CASRRWAAGSSGNTIYF. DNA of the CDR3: TGCGCCAGCAGAAGATGGGCAGCTGGGAGCTCTGGAAACACCATATATTTT.

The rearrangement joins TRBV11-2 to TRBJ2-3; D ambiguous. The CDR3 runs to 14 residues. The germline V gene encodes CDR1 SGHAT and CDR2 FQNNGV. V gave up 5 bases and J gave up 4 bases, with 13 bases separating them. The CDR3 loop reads CASSLGRSPDTQYF. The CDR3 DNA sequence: TGTGCCAGCAGCCTAGGACGGTCCCCAGATACGCAGTATTTT. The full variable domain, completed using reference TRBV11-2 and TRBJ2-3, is EAGVAQSPRYKIIEKRQSVAFWCNPISGHATLYWYQQILGQGPKLLIQFQNNGVVDDSQLPKDRFSAERLKGVDSTLKIQPAKLEDSAVYLCASSLGRSPDTQYFGPGTRLTVL.

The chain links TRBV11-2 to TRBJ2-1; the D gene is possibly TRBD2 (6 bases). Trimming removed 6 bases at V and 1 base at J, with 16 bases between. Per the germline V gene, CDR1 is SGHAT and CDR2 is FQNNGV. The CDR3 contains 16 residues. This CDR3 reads CASRTLGGTSYNEQFF. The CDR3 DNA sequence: TGTGCCAGCAGAACGCTTGGAGGGACTTCCTACAATGAGCAGTTCTTC.

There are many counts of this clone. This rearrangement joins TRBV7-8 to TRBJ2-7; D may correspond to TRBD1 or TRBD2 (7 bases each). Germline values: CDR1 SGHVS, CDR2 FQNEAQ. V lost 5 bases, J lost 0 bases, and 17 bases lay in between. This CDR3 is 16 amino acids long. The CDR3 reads CASSARGGTRSYEQYF. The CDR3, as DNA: TGTGCCAGCAGCGCCAGGGGGGGGACTCGCTCCTACGAGCAGTACTTC.

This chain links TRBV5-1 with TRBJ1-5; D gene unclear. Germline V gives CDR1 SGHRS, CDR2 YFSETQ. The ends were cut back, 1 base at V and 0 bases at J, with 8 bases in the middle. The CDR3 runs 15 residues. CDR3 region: CASSLWGDSNQPQHF. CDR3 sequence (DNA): TGCGCCAGCAGCTTGTGGGGAGATAGCAATCAGCCCCAGCATTTT.

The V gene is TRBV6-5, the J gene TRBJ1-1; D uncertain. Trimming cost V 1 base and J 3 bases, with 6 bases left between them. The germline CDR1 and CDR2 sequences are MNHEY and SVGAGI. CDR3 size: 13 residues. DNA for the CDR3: TGTGCCAGCAGTTACTTTAAGGACACTGAAGCTTTCTTT. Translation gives CASSYFKDTEAFF.

In DNA form, the CDR3 reads TGTGCCTGGAGTGACGGACTGCTTAATTCACCCCTCCACTTT. Translated: CAWSDGLLNSPLHF. This chain joins TRBV30 and TRBJ1-6, with D uncertain. The V and J ends lost 1 base and 6 bases respectively, with 10 bases between them. This CDR3 region has 14 residues. Germline CDR1 and CDR2: GTSNPN and SVGIG (reference sequence).